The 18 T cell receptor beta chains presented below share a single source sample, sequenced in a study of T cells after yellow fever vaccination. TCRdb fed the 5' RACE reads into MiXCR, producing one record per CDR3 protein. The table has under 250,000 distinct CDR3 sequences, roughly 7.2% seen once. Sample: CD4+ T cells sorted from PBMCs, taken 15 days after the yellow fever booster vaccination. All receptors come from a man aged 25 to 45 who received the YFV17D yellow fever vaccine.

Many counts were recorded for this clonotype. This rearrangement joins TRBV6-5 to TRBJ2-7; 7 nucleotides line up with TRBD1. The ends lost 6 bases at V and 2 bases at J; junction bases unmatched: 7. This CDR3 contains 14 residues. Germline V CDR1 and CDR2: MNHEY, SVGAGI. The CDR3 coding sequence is TGTGCCAGCAGGGTTGCCGGGACAGCCTACGAGCAGTACTTC. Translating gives CASRVAGTAYEQYF.

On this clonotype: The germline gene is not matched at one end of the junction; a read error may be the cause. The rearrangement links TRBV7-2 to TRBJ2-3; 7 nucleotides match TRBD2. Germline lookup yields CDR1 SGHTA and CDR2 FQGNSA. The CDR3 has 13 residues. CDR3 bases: TGTGCGGGGGGGGACGGCAACACAGATGCGCAGTATTTT. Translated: CAGGDGNTDAQYF.

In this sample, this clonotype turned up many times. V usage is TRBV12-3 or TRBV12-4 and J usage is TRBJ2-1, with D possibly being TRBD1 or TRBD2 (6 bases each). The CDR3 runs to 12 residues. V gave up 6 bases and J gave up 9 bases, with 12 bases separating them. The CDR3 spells CASSPGGREQFF. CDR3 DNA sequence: TGTGCCAGCAGCCCTGGGGGGCGTGAGCAGTTCTTC.

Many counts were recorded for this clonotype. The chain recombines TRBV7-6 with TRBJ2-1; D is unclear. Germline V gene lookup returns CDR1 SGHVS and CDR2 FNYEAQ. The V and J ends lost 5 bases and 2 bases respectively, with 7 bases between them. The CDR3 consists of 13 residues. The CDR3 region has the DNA TGTGCCAGCAGCAGAGAACCCTACAATGAGCAGTTCTTC. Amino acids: CASSREPYNEQFF. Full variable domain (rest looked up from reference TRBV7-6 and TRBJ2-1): GAGVSQSPRYKVTKRGQDVALRCDPISGHVSLYWYRQALGQGPEFLTYFNYEAQQDKSGLPNDRFSAERPEGSISTLTIQRTEQRDSAMYRCASSREPYNEQFFGPGTRLTVL.

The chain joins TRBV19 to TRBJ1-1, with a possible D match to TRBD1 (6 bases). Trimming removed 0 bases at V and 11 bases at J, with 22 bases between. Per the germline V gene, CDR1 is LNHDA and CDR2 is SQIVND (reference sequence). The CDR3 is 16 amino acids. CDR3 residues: CASSIDESGAAVYAFF. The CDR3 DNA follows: TGTGCCAGTAGTATAGACGAGTCGGGGGCGGCGGTGTACGCTTTCTTT.

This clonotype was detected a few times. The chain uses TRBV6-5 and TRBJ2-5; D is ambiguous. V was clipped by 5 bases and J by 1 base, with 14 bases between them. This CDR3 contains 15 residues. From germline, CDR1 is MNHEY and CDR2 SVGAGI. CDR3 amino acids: CASSRRTPPQETQYF. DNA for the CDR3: TGTGCCAGCAGTCGACGGACCCCCCCCCAAGAGACCCAGTACTTC.

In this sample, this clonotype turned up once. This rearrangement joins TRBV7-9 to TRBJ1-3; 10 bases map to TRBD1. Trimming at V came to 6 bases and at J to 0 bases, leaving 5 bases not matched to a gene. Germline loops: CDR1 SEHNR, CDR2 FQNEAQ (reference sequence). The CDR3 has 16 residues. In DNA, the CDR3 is TGTGCCAGCAGTTCACGGACAGGGGGCTCTGGAAACACCATATATTTT. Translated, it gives CASSSRTGGSGNTIYF.

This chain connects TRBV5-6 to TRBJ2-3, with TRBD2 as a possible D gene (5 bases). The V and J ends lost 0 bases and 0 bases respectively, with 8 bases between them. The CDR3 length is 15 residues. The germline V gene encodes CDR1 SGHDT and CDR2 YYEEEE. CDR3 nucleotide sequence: TGTGCCAGCAGCTTGGACCGGACTAGCACAGATACGCAGTATTTT. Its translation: CASSLDRTSTDTQYF.

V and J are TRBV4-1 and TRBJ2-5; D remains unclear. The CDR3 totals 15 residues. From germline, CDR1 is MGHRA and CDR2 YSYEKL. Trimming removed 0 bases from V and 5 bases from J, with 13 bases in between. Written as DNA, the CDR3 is TGCGCCAGCAGCCAAGAGAGGAATAGCTGGGAGACCCAGTACTTC. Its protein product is CASSQERNSWETQYF.

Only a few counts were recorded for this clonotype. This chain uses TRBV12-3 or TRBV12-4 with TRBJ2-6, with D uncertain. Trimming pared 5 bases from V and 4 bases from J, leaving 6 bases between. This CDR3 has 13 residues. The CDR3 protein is CASSPNGANVLTF. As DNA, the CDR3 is TGTGCCAGCAGTCCCAACGGGGCCAACGTCCTGACTTTC.

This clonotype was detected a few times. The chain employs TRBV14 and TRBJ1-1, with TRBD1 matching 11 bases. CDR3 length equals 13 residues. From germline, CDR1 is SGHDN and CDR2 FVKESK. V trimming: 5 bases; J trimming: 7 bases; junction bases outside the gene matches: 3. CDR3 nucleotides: TGTGCCAGCAGCTGGACAGGGGGCATTGAAGCTTTCTTT. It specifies CASSWTGGIEAFF.

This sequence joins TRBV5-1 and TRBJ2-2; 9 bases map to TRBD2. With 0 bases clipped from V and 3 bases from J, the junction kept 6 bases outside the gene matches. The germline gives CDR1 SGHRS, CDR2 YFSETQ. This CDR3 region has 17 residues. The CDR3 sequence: CASSLGPSGTYTGELFF. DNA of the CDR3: TGCGCCAGCAGCTTGGGCCCTAGCGGGACCTACACCGGGGAGCTGTTTTTT.

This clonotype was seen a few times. CDR3 in DNA: TGTGCCATCCCAATCCGGGGAGGGCCTAATGAGCAGTTCTTC. It translates to CAIPIRGGPNEQFF. J is TRBJ2-1 and V is TRBV21-1; TRBD2, the table's D call, lacks a check against the DNA. TRBV21-1 is classified as a pseudogene. The CDR3 sequence is 14 residues long.

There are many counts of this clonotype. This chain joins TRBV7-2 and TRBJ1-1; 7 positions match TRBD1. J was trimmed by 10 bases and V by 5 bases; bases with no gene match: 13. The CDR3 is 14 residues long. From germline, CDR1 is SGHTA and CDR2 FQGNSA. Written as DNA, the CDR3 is TGTGCCAGCAGCGATGACAGGGATCGGCTAGGAGCTTTCTTT. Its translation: CASSDDRDRLGAFF.

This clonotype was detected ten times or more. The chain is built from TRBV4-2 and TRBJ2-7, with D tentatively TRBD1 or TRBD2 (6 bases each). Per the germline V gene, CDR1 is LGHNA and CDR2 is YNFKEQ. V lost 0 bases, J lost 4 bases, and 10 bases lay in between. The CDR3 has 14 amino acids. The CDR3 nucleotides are TGTGCCAGCAGCCAAGATTGGGGGGCGTACGAGCAGTACTTC. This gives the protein CASSQDWGAYEQYF.

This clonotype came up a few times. The CDR3 loop is CASGGGTSGSFNIQYF. CDR3 DNA: TGTGCCAGCGGAGGAGGGACTAGCGGGAGTTTTAACATTCAGTACTTC. V is TRBV11-2 and J is TRBJ2-4; 14 nucleotides agree with TRBD2. This CDR3 comprises 16 residues. The V segment lost 8 bases and the J segment 7 bases; nucleotides outside the gene matches: 10. Germline-derived CDR1 and CDR2 are SGHAT and FQNNGV. Based on the CDR3 plus reference TRBV11-2 and TRBJ2-4, the full variable domain is EAGVAQSPRYKIIEKRQSVAFWCNPISGHATLYWYQQILGQGPKLLIQFQNNGVVDDSQLPKDRFSAERLKGVDSTLKIQPAKLEDSAVYLCASGGGTSGSFNIQYFGAGTRLSVL.

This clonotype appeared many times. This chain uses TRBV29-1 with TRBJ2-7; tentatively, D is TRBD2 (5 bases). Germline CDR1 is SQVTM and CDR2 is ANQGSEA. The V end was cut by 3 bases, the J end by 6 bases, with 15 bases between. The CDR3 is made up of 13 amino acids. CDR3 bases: TGCAGCGTTGAGCCCGGACTCTTCGGCGAGCAGTACTTC. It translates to CSVEPGLFGEQYF.

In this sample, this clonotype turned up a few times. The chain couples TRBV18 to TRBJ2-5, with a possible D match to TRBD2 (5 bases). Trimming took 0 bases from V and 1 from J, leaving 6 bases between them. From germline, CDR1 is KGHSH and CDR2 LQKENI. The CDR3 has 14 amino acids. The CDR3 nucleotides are TGTGCCAGCTCACCACCGAGCGGCCAAGAGACCCAGTACTTC. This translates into CASSPPSGQETQYF.